This T cell receptor (beta chain) was obtained from a study of T cell responses to AZD1222 COVID-19 vaccine. Sequencing was performed with immunoSEQ multiplex PCR; in TCRdb, only in-frame clones are kept and a portion is missing. The data contain 100,000 to 150,000 clones, around nine tenths of them singletons. Whole-study findings and limits: The study sampled repertoires only after the peak T cell response. Unmutated regions of variants are reportedly targeted by nearly half of spike-specific TCRs. Clonal diversity may have been underestimated in mostly white British donors.

About this clone: Its antigen is unidentified.

This CDR3 contains 13 residues. Germline assignment: CDR1 SGDLS and CDR2 YYNGEE. The V and J ends lost 4 bases and 7 bases respectively, with 11 bases between them. The sequences come from peripheral blood, collected on day 0 of AZD1222 vaccination. The chain recombines TRBV9 with TRBJ2-2, with a tentative D call TRBD1 (6 bases). The receptor comes from an adult in good health. CDR3 DNA sequence: TGTGCCAGCAGCCCAACAGGGTTCGGGGAGCTGTTTTTT. Translation: CASSPTGFGELFF.